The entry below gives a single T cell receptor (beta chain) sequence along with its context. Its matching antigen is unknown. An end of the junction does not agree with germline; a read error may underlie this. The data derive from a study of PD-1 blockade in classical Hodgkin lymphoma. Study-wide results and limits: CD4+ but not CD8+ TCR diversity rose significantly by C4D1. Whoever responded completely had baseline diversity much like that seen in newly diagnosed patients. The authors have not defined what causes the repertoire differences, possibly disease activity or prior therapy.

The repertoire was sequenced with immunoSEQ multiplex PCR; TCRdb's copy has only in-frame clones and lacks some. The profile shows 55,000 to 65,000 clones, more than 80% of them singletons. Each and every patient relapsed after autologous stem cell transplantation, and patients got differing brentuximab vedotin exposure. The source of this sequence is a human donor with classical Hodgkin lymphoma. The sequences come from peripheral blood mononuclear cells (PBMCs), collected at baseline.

CDR3 region: CTSSAGDQPQHF. Written as DNA, the CDR3 is TGTACCAGCAGTGCAGGGGATCAGCCCCAGCATTTT. The rearrangement links TRBV6-1 to TRBJ1-5; possible D gene TRBD1, 6 bases. The CDR3 spans 12 residues. Germline V CDR1 and CDR2: MNHNS, SASEGT.